These 17 T cell receptor beta chains were sequenced from one sample in a study of OX40 agonist ivuxolimab in advanced cancers. The data were produced by immunoSEQ multiplex PCR, yet TCRdb's version contains in-frame clones alone and is incomplete. The data hold approximately 65,000 clones, with around 88% observed a single time. The material was CD4+ or CD8+ T cells sorted from blood, obtained in a trial of the OX40 agonist ivuxolimab. All receptors come from an adult with an advanced solid tumor such as melanoma, head and neck, liver or kidney cancer.

This clone was picked up one time. The chain combines TRBV19 with TRBJ2-2, with TRBD2 identical over 10 bases. The V gene's germline CDR1 is LNHDA and CDR2 SQIVND (reference sequence). The CDR3 loop spans 16 amino acids. The trim removed 2 bases at V and 6 bases at J, leaving 6 bases unmatched. The CDR3 DNA reads TGTGCCAGTAGTATACAACTCCTAGCGGGAGCCGGGGAGCTGTTTTTT. Residues: CASSIQLLAGAGELFF.

This chain connects TRBV28 to TRBJ1-2, with D perhaps matching TRBD1 (6 bases). The CDR3 extends over 16 amino acids. V lost 6 bases and J 4 bases, leaving 21 bases between the germline ends. Germline V gene sequence: CDR1 MDHEN, CDR2 SYDVKM. This chain's CDR3 is CASSTPPGHTSYGYTF. The CDR3 DNA reads as TGTGCCAGCAGCACTCCCCCGGGACACACGAGCTATGGCTACACCTTC.

This sequence joins TRBV21-1 and TRBJ2-1. TRBV21-1 is tagged as a pseudogene. The CDR3 sequence is 18 residues long. As DNA, the CDR3 is TGTGCCAGCAGCATATCCTCTAGTGGGCCCTCCTTTTGCAATGAGCAGTTCTTC. Encoded protein: CASSISSSGPSFCNEQFF.

This sequence joins TRBV6-4 and TRBJ2-6; the D is unclear. The CDR3 is 15 amino acids. CDR1 is MRHNA, CDR2 SNTAGT, per germline. With 2 bases removed from V and 0 bases from J, the gap between germline ends came to 5 bases. This CDR3 reads CASSDGYSGANVLTF. In DNA form, the CDR3 reads TGTGCCAGCAGTGACGGGTACTCTGGGGCCAACGTCCTGACTTTC.

The chain carries TRBV19 and TRBJ2-2, with 8 bases lining up with TRBD1. V shed 3 bases, J shed 4 bases, and the junction held 4 bases outside the gene matches. This CDR3 spans 15 amino acids. Germline CDR1 LNHDA, CDR2 SQIVND (reference sequence). CDR3 DNA sequence: TGTGCCAGTAGTATGCGCAGGGGGCTCACCGGGGAGCTGTTTTTT. It yields the protein CASSMRRGLTGELFF.

This chain uses TRBV6-5 with TRBJ2-7, with D possibly TRBD2 on 6 matching bases. This CDR3 has 15 amino acids. CDR1 and CDR2 from the germline V gene are MNHEY and SVGAGI. Between the trimmed V and J ends, which lost 5 bases and 0 bases, there was a span of 14 bases. The CDR3 region has the DNA TGTGCCAGCAGTCCCCTAGCGACAAGCTCCTACGAGCAGTACTTC. Translating gives CASSPLATSSYEQYF.

The CDR3 coding sequence is TGTGCCAGCAGCGTAGCCCAAGGCAGCGGGGCTAGCACAGATACGCAGTATTTT. This gives the protein CASSVAQGSGASTDTQYF. V gene TRBV9 combines with J gene TRBJ2-3, with TRBD2 matching over 7 bases. The germline gives CDR1 SGDLS, CDR2 YYNGEE. CDR3 length: 18 amino acids. J gave up 0 bases and V 0 bases, and 10 bases lay outside the gene matches.

The chain uses TRBV5-1 and TRBJ2-2, with D possibly matching TRBD1 (6 bases). The V end was cut by 5 bases, the J end by 2 bases, with 13 bases between. The CDR3 loop spans 15 amino acids. The germline V gene encodes CDR1 SGHRS and CDR2 YFSETQ. The CDR3 nucleotides read TGCGCCAGCAGTGAACAGGGTAGAAACACCGGGGAGCTGTTTTTT. Amino acid sequence: CASSEQGRNTGELFF.

The genes are TRBV7-6 and TRBJ2-5; D is unresolved. Trimming pared 3 bases from V and 1 base from J, leaving 9 bases between. Germline values: CDR1 SGHVS, CDR2 FNYEAQ. The CDR3 is 14 amino acids. The chain's CDR3 is CASSLMESQETQYF. As DNA, the CDR3 is TGTGCCAGCAGCTTGATGGAGAGCCAAGAGACCCAGTACTTC.

This sequence joins TRBV29-1 and TRBJ2-3; 7 nucleotides line up with TRBD2. The germline V gene encodes CDR1 SQVTM and CDR2 ANQGSEA. V shed 5 bases, J shed 4 bases, and the junction held 6 bases outside the gene matches. This CDR3 has 13 residues. CDR3 sequence reads: CSVSGDYADTQYF. CDR3 in DNA: TGCAGCGTTTCGGGGGACTACGCAGATACGCAGTATTTT.

This clone has more than one count but fewer than ten. This rearrangement joins TRBV29-1 to TRBJ1-4; 7 positions match TRBD1. The CDR3 extends over 14 amino acids. The junction had 12 bases not matched to a gene; V was cut back by 4 bases and J by 10 bases. The germline V gene encodes CDR1 SQVTM and CDR2 ANQGSEA. The CDR3 here is CSVVGQPNDGKLFF. The CDR3, as DNA: TGCAGCGTTGTGGGACAGCCTAATGATGGAAAACTGTTTTTT.

The chain links TRBV5-1 to TRBJ1-4, with 8 bases that match TRBD1. The CDR3 runs 16 residues. V shed 0 bases, J shed 0 bases, and the junction held 1 base outside the gene matches. Germline CDR1 and CDR2: SGHRS and YFSETQ. CDR3 DNA sequence: TGCGCCAGCAGCTTGGCAGGGGGCACAACTAATGAAAAACTGTTTTTT. Protein: CASSLAGGTTNEKLFF. The full variable domain, its missing parts supplied by reference TRBV5-1 and TRBJ1-4, is KAGVTQTPRYLIKTRGQQVTLSCSPISGHRSVSWYQQTPGQGLQFLFEYFSETQRNKGNFPGRFSGRQFSNSRSEMNVSTLELGDSALYLCASSLAGGTTNEKLFFGSGTQLSVL.

About this clone itself: The junction departs from germline at one end; a sequencing error may be responsible. The J gene is TRBJ2-5, the V gene TRBV7-7; no firm D call. Germline-derived CDR1 and CDR2 are SSHAT and FNYEAQ (reference sequence). This CDR3 is 15 amino acids long. DNA for the CDR3: TGTGCTAGCAGCTTAGGGCCTCTTAGGGCAGAGACCCAGTACTTC. This gives the protein CASSLGPLRAETQYF.

The V call is TRBV5-1, the J call TRBJ1-2, with D unresolved. The V gene lost 4 bases and the J gene lost 2 bases, with 9 bases spanning the gap. Germline CDR1 SGHRS, CDR2 YFSETQ. CDR3 length: 13 residues. The chain's CDR3 is CASSATVNYGYTF. The CDR3 nucleotides read TGCGCCAGCAGCGCGACCGTGAACTATGGCTACACCTTC. The full variable domain, with the rest looked up from reference TRBV5-1 and TRBJ1-2, is KAGVTQTPRYLIKTRGQQVTLSCSPISGHRSVSWYQQTPGQGLQFLFEYFSETQRNKGNFPGRFSGRQFSNSRSEMNVSTLELGDSALYLCASSATVNYGYTFGSGTRLTVV.

The chain uses TRBV30 and TRBJ1-2, with 9 positions matching TRBD1. The CDR3 runs 16 residues. V shed 3 bases and J 2 bases; nucleotides not matched to a gene: 10. The germline V gene encodes CDR1 GTSNPN and CDR2 SVGIG (reference sequence). The CDR3 DNA follows: TGTGCCTGGAGGGGGCCCCGGACAGGGGAAAACTATGGCTACACCTTC. It encodes CAWRGPRTGENYGYTF.

The chain has TRBV9 and TRBJ2-2; 9 bases agree with TRBD1. The CDR3 has 14 amino acids. The trim removed 3 bases at V and 3 bases at J, leaving 0 bases unmatched. Germline values: CDR1 SGDLS, CDR2 YYNGEE. CDR3 protein: CASSGQGDTGELFF. DNA of the CDR3: TGTGCCAGCAGCGGACAGGGGGACACCGGGGAGCTGTTTTTT.

The chain joins TRBV6-6 to TRBJ1-6; 7 nucleotides line up with TRBD1. There are 14 residues in the CDR3. The V and J ends lost 6 bases and 5 bases, in that order; junction bases with no gene match: 4. Germline CDR1 MNHNY, CDR2 SVGAGI (reference sequence). The CDR3 coding sequence is TGTGCCAGCAGCTTGACAGGGAATAATTCACCCCTCCACTTT. Translation: CASSLTGNNSPLHF.